This T cell receptor (beta chain) was found in a study of neoadjuvant nivolumab and ipilimumab in lung cancer. TCRdb's table, derived via immunoSEQ multiplex PCR, lists solely in-frame clones and lacks some. This sample has about 2,200 clones, with 84% found just once. The count of this clone is one. Its antigen remains unknown. Findings of the study overall: Only a single major-pathologic-response sample was available for clonality analysis. Only a small number of samples underwent TCR sequencing.

This clonotype was sampled from an adult with non-small cell lung cancer. The specimen comprised adjacent normal lung tissue, sampled after neoadjuvant nivolumab, alone or with ipilimumab, at or shortly before surgery.

The CDR3 sequence is CSAHRGSSTEAFF. The DNA for the CDR3 is TGCAGCGCTCACAGGGGTAGTAGCACTGAAGCTTTCTTT. The chain combines TRBV29-1 with TRBJ1-1; TRBD1 agrees at 7 bases. After removal of 7 bases from V and 4 bases from J, the junction contained 9 bases not matched to a gene. The CDR3 runs to 13 residues. Germline V CDR1 and CDR2: SQVTM, ANQGSEA.